The clone carrying this T cell receptor (beta chain) was counted once. The target antigen is unknown. Primers: 60 Vbeta forward and 13 Jbeta reverse. This table comes from immunoSEQ multiplex PCR, and its TCRdb copy is limited to in-frame clones, with some not included. The sample includes about 59,000 clones, about four fifths of them seen just once. This sample is part of a study of cytomegalovirus exposure and HLA in healthy donors. The V segment lost 3 bases and the J segment 7 bases; nucleotides outside the gene matches: 10. CDR3 size: 16 residues. CDR1 and CDR2 from the germline V gene are SGHTA and FQGTGA. Study-level findings and limits: In terms of immune exposure information, only CMV serostatus was available.

The chain joins TRBV7-3 to TRBJ2-5; 11 bases align to TRBD2. This sequence originates from a woman aged 40 to 50 in good health and CMV-seronegative. Sequenced: PBMCs. CDR3 amino acids: CASSFGIAGGPGTQYF. CDR3 nucleotide sequence: TGTGCCAGCAGCTTTGGGATAGCGGGAGGGCCGGGGACCCAGTACTTC.